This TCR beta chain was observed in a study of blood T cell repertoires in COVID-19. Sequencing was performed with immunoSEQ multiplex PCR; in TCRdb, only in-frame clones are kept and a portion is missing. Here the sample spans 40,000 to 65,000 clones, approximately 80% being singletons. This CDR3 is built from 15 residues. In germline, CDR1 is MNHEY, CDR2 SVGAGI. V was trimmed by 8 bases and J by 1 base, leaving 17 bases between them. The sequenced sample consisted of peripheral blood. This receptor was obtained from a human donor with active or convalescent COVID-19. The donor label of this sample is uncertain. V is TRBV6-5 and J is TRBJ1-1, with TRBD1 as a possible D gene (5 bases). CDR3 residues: CASCGNRQRNTEAFF. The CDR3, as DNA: TGTGCCAGCTGCGGGAATAGACAGAGGAACACTGAAGCTTTCTTT.